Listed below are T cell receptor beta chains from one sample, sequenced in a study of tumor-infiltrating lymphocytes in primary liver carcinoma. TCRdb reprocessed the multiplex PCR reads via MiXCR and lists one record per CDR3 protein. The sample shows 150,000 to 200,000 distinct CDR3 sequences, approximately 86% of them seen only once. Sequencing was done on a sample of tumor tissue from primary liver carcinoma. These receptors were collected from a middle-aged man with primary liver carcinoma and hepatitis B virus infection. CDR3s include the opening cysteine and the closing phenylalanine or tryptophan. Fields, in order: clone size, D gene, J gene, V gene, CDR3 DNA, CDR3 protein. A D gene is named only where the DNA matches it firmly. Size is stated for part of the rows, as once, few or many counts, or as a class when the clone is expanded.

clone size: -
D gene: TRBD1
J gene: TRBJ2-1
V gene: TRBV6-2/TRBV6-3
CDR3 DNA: TGTGCCGGCAGTTACTTTACGCAGGGACAGGTCCCATTCTTC
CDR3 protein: CAGSYFTQGQVPFF

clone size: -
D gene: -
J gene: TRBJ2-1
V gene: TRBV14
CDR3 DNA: TGTGCCGGTAGCGCCGTAACGGGATGGGTAAACAATGAGCAGTTCTTC
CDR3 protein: CAGSAVTGWVNNEQFF

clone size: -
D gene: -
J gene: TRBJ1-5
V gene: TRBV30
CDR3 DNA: TGTGCCTGGATTGTTCCCGGAAATCAGCCCCAGCATTTT
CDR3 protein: CAWIVPGNQPQHF

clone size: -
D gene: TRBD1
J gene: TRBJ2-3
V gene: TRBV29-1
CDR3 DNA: TGCAGCGTTTCCGGGACAGGAGCGTTAGATACTCAGTGTTTT
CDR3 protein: CSVSGTGALDTQCF

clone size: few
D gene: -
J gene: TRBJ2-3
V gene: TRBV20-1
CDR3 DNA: TGCAGTGCTCTACAGCCATACTATACTACGCAGTATTTT
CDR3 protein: CSALQPYYTTQYF

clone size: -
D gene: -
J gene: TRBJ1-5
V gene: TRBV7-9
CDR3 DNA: TGTGTCAGGAGCTTAGCGGATGCGCCCCAGCATTTT
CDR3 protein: CVRSLADAPQHF

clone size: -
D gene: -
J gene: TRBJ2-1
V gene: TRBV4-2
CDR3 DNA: TGTGCTAGCAGCCAAGGCGGTAGCGGAGACTCCTACAATGGGCAGTTCTTC
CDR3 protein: CASSQGGSGDSYNGQFF

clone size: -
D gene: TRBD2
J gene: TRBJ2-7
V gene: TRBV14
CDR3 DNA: TGTGCCACCAGCCACCGGACTAGCGGGAGCGAGCATTACTTC
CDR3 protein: CATSHRTSGSEHYF

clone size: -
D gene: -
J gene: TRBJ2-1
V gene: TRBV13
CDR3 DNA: TGTGCCGGCAGCCGCTCGAGGATCTTCGATGAGCAGTTCTTC
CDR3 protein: CAGSRSRIFDEQFF

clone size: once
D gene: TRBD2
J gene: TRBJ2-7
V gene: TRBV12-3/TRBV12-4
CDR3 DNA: TGTGCCAGCAGACCCCAGCTAGCGGTCTCCTGCGAGCTGTACTTC
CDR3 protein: CASRPQLAVSCELYF

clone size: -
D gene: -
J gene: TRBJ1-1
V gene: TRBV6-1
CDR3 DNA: TGTACCACACAGAAGGTGTACACTGAAGCTTTCTTT
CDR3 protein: CTTQKVYTEAFF

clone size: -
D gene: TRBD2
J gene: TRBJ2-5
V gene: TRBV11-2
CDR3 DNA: TGTGCCAGCAGCCTTACCTCAATCCAGGGTACTGGGCGGGAGACCCAGCACTTC
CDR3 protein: CASSLTSIQGTGRETQHF

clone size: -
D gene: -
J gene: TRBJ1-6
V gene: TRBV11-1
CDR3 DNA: TGTGCCAGCAGCCGGACACTGCTTTCACGCTTTCACTTT
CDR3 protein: CASSRTLLSRFHF

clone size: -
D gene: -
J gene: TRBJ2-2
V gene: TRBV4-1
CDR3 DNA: TGCGCCAGCATCCAACTTACCCTGTCCGGGGAGTTGTTTTTT
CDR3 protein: CASIQLTLSGELFF

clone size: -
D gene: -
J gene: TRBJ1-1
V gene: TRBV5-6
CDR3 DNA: TGTGCCAGCAGGGCAATTCAGCAAAACACTGAAGATTTCTTT
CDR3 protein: CASRAIQQNTEDFF

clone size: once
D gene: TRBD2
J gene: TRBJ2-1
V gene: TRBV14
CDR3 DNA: TGTGACAGCAGTGCCGTAGCGGGATGGGTAAATAATGTGCAGTTCTTC
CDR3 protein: CDSSAVAGWVNNVQFF

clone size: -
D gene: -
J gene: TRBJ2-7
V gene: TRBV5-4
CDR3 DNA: TGTGCCAGCAGCTCTACTACCTGGCTTACCTACGAGCAGTACTTC
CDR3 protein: CASSSTTWLTYEQYF

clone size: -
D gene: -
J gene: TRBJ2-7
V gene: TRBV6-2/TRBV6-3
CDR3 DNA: TGTGTCAGCAGTTATATGGTGGGAGCTTACGAGCAGTACTTC
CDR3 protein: CVSSYMVGAYEQYF

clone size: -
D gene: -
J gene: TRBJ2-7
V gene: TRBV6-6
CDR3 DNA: TGTGGCAGCAGTTTCTCGTCGGCGGCTCCCTACGAGCAGTATTTC
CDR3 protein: CGSSFSSAAPYEQYF

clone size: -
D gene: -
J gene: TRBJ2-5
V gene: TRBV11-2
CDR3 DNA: TGTGCCAGCAGTCCCCGGCCAGCCCTAGGGGTGGCCCAGTACTTC
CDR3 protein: CASSPRPALGVAQYF

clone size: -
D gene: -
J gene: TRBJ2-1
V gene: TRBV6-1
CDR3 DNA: TGTGCCAGCAGTAAAGCATGGGGGGCCTACAATGAGCAGTTATTC
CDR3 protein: CASSKAWGAYNEQLF

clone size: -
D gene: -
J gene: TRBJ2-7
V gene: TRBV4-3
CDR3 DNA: TGCGCCAGCAGCCAGGAACAGTTTTCTTCCTTTGAGCAGTACTTC
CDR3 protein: CASSQEQFSSFEQYF

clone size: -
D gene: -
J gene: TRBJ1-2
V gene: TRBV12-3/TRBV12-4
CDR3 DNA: TGTGCCAGCAGTTTATCGGTCCCGCCGAGTGGCTACACATTC
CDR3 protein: CASSLSVPPSGYTF

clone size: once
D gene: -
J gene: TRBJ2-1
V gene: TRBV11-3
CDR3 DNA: TGTGCCAGTAGCTCGGGAGTTAGCTGGGAGCAGTTCTTC
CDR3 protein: CASSSGVSWEQFF

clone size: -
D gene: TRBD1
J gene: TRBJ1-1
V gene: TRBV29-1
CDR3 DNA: TGCAGCGGGGGACAGGAAGACTATCAGAGTACTGAAGCTTTCTTT
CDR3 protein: CSGGQEDYQSTEAFF

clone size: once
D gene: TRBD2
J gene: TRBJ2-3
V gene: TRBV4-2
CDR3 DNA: TGTGTCAGCAGCCAAGATTCGGGACTAGTGGCATATCGATTTAGCACAGATACGCAGTATTTT
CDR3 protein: CVSSQDSGLVAYRFSTDTQYF

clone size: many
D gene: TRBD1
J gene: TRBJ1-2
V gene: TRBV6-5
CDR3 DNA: TGTGCCAGCAGTTACTCAACAGGGGGAATATTTGGCTACACCTTC
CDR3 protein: CASSYSTGGIFGYTF

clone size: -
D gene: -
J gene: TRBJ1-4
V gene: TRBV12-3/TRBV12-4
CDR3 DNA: TGTGCTAGCAATTTAGCGGGTACTGAAAAACTGTTTTTT
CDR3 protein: CASNLAGTEKLFF

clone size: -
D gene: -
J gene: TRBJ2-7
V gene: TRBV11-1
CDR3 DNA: TGTGCCAGCAGCATAGTGCCGGCGGGTGAAAGCTCCTATGAGCAGTACTTC
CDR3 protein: CASSIVPAGESSYEQYF

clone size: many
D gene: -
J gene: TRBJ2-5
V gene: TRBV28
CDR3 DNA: TGTGCCAGCACCGTAGGGGGTTTTGAGGAGACCCAGTACTTC
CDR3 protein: CASTVGGFEETQYF

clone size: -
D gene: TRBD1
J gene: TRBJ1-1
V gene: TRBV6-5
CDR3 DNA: TGTGCCAACAGTCCGCCCAGGGGGGCGGTAGGTATCGCTGAAGCTTTCTTT
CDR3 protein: CANSPPRGAVGIAEAFF

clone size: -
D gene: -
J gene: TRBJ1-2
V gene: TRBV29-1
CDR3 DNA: TGCGGCGTTGAACCCCCCGGGACCTATGTCTACATCTTC
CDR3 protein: CGVEPPGTYVYIF

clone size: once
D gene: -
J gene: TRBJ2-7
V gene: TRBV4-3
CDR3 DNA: TGCGCCAGCAGCCGAGATACGGGGATAGCAGAAGCGGAGTACTTC
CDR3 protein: CASSRDTGIAEAEYF

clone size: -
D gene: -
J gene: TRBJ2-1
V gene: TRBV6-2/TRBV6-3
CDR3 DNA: TGTGTTAGCAGTTGGAGGGATGAGCAGTTCTTC
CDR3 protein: CVSSWRDEQFF

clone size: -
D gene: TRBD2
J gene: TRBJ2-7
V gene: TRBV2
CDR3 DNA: TGTGCTAGCAGAGGAGGGGTGGGAGGGTCATACGAGCAGTACTTC
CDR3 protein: CASRGGVGGSYEQYF

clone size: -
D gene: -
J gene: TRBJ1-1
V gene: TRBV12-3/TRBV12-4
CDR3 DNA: TGTGCCAGCGACACGACGGAGAACACTGAAACTTTCTTT
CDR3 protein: CASDTTENTETFF

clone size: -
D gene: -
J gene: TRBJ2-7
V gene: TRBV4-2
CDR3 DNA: TGTGCCAGCAGCCAAGGTGACAGGAGCCACGAACAGTACTTC
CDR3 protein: CASSQGDRSHEQYF

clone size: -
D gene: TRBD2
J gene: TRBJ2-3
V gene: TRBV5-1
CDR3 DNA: TGCCTCAGCAGCCCCCGGACTAGCGGGAGCGCAGATACGCAGTATTTT
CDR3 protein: CLSSPRTSGSADTQYF

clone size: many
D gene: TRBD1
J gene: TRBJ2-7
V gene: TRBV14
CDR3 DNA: TGTGCCAGCAGCCGACCGGGACAGGGCTCCTACGAGCAGTACTTC
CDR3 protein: CASSRPGQGSYEQYF

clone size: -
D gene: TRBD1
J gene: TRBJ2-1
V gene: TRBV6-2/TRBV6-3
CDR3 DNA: TGTGCCAACAGTTACCCGGACAGGAGCTCCTACAGTGAGCAGTTCTTC
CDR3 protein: CANSYPDRSSYSEQFF

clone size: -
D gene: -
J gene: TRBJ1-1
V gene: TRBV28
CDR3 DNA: TGTGTAAGCAGTAAGGGAGGGACGGTGGACACTGAAGCTTTCTTT
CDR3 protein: CVSSKGGTVDTEAFF

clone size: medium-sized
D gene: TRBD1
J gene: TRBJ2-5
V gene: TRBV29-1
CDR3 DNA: TGCGGGGGAAATGCAGGGGGGACCCAGTACTTC
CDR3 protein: CGGNAGGTQYF

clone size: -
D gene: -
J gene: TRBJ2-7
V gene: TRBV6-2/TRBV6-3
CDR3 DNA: TGTGCCAGCAGCCTCAGGGACATGGCCCACGAGCGGTACTTC
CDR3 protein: CASSLRDMAHERYF

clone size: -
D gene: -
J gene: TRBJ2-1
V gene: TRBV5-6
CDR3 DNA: TGTGCTAGCAGCTCGAACCTACAGGGGCGGGGGTACAATGAGCGGTTCTTC
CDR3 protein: CASSSNLQGRGYNERFF

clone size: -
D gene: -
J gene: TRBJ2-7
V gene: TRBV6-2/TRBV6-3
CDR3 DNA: TGTGTCAGCAGCCTGGCGGGATTTTCAACCTACGAGCAGTACTTC
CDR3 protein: CVSSLAGFSTYEQYF

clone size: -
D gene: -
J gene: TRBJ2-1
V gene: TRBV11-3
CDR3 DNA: TGTGCCGGCAGCTTATGTCGGGAGAAAAATGAGCAGTTCTTC
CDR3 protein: CAGSLCREKNEQFF

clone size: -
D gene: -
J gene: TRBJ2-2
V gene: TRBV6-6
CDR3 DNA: TGTGCCTCCAGTTACTCGATAGGGAACACCGGGGAGCTGTTTTTT
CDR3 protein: CASSYSIGNTGELFF

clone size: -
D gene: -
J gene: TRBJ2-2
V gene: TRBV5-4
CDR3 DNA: TGTGCCAGCAGCACCGGAGGGTACAGCGAACTGTTTTTT
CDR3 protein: CASSTGGYSELFF

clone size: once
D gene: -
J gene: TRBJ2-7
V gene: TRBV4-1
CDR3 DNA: TGCGCCAGCAGCCGAGAGCCCGGGGCAGGGTTTGGATACGAGCAGTACTTC
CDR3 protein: CASSREPGAGFGYEQYF

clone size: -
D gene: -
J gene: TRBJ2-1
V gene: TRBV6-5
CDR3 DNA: TGTGCCGACAGTTACTCCAAGGCGGCGGGGCCCTCCTACAATGAGCAGTTCTTC
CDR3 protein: CADSYSKAAGPSYNEQFF

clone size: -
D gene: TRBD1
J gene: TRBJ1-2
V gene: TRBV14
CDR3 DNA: TGTGTCAGCAGCCACGAGACAGGGGGTTACTATGGCTACACCTTC
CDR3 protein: CVSSHETGGYYGYTF

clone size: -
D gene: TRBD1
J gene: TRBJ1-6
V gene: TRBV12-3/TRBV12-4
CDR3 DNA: TGTGCTAGCAGTTTGGGACAGTATAATTCACCCATCCACTTT
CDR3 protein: CASSLGQYNSPIHF

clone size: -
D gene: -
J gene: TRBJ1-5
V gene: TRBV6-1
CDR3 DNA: TGTACCAGCAGTGTACTCCAAGGTCAGCCCCTGCATTTT
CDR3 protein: CTSSVLQGQPLHF